A selection of T cell receptor beta chains follows, all from one sample in a study of blood T cell repertoires in COVID-19. Libraries were prepared by immunoSEQ multiplex PCR; TCRdb keeps only in-frame clonotypes and omits some of them. The sample has approximately 310,000 clones, approximately 85% seen once. Source material: PBMCs or T cells enriched from blood (not recorded which). These receptors originate from a man aged 30 to 39 who had recovered from COVID-19. Each CDR3 is given without its conserved first and last residue.

V,J,CDR3
TRBV6-5,TRBJ1-2,ASSTSTGGAYGYT
TRBV4-3,TRBJ1-2,ASSHGQPPDYGYT
TRBV2,TRBJ1-6,ASTIRSPLH
TRBV4-1,TRBJ1-5,ASSQDGQGQIPSGQPQH
TRBV6-6,TRBJ1-3,ASSGEGARTGNTIY
TRBV5-1,TRBJ1-4,ASSIQGTTNEKLF
TRBV18,TRBJ2-1,ASSQGLAPYNEQF
TRBV6-5,TRBJ1-2,ASSLAGTGDYGYT
TRBV11-2,TRBJ1-1,ASSWGGMRNTEAF
TRBV11-2,TRBJ2-2,ASGHRQGWTGELF
TRBV4-1,TRBJ2-2,ASSQEPTSRPPGELF
TRBV30,TRBJ2-3,ACRVADTQY
TRBV9,TRBJ1-1,ASSVVDRATEAF
TRBV27,TRBJ2-1,ASSLWEGNEQF
TRBV27,TRBJ2-7,ASSFRRDSGEQY
TRBV11-2,TRBJ1-6,ASSPSGFHSPLH